This T cell receptor beta chain was obtained from a study of CD8 T cells in ankylosing spondylitis. TCRdb independently ran MiXCR on the 5' RACE reads; one entry per CDR3 protein. The sample lists 30,000 to 40,000 distinct CDR3 sequences, 7.2% occurring once. This clonotype has ten or more counts. No antigen is known for it. Study observations and caveats: The study looked at matched synovial fluid samples from ankylosing spondylitis patients. Disease-linked clones were reported to be significantly enriched there. Earlier literature documents some of the motif variants in reactive arthritis synovial fluid and blood. Seemingly distinctive of ankylosing spondylitis blood was a TCR beta motif formed by eight highly homologous variants. As for the disease-linked clones, they showed a CD8+ phenotype and occurred at relatively low frequencies in peripheral blood.

V was trimmed by 5 bases and J by 4 bases, leaving 12 bases between them. CDR1 and CDR2 (germline): SNHLY, FYNNEI. The CDR3 runs to 14 residues. The sequenced sample was blood, either unsorted or a sorted T cell fraction (not recorded which). This sequence was found in a male donor with ankylosing spondylitis or in good health (not recorded which). V gene TRBV2 combines with J gene TRBJ1-5; no definite D call. CDR3 residues: CASSKERTNQPQHF. For the CDR3, the DNA is TGTGCCAGCAGTAAGGAACGGACGAATCAGCCCCAGCATTTT. The variable domain in full, completed from reference TRBV2 and TRBJ1-5, reads EPEVTQTPSHQVTQMGQEVILRCVPISNHLYFYWYRQILGQKVEFLVSFYNNEISEKSEIFDDQFSVERPDGSNFTLKIRSTKLEDSAMYFCASSKERTNQPQHFGDGTRLSIL.